This TCR beta chain was sequenced for a study of T cell repertoires in cytomegalovirus infection. Study context: Both a matching HLA type and CMV infection were indicated by public TCR beta signatures.

One entry per CDR3 protein, called by TCRdb with MiXCR from the reads. Here the sample spans approximately 910,000 distinct CDR3 sequences, less than 35% being singletons. The CDR3 covers 14 residues. The germline V gene has CDR1 MNHNS and CDR2 SASEGT. V gave up 5 bases and J gave up 2 bases, with 11 bases separating them. This clonotype has a handful of counts. Antigen specificity is unknown. The sequenced sample was cultured CD8+ T cells from PBMCs, obtained from culture after CMV antigen stimulation. The chain uses TRBV6-1 and TRBJ2-3; possible D gene TRBD2, 7 bases. This receptor was obtained from a human donor in good health (CMV status not recorded). Some clones in this sample may be carry-over from other donors' samples. This chain's CDR3 is CASSHGGPTDTQYF. In DNA form, the CDR3 reads TGTGCCAGCAGTCACGGGGGGCCCACAGATACGCAGTATTTT.